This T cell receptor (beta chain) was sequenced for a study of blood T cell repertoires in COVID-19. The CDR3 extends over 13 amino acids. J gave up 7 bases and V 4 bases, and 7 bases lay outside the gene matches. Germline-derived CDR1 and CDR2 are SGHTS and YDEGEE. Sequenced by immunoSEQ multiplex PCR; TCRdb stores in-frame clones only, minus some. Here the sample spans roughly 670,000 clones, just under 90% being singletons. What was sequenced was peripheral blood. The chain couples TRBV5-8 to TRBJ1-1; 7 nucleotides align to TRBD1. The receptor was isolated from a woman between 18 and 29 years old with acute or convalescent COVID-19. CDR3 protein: CASSTPGQLEAFF. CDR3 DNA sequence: TGTGCCAGCAGCACCCCGGGACAGCTTGAAGCTTTCTTT.